The 25 T cell receptor beta chains presented below share a single source sample, sequenced in a study of spatial heterogeneity in lung cancer. Indicated time point: sample taken at primary tumor resection. MiXCR, run by TCRdb on the 5' RACE reads, gives a single entry per CDR3 protein. Among over 50,000 distinct CDR3 sequences listed, nearly 6.5% were seen once. This specimen consisted of PBMCs, obtained at surgery. These receptors were collected from a female donor with early-stage non-small cell lung cancer.

The rearrangement joins TRBV28 to TRBJ1-5; D is unresolved. CDR3 length: 16 amino acids. The V end lost 5 bases, the J end lost 0 bases, and 14 bases lay between the germline ends. From germline, CDR1 is MDHEN and CDR2 SYDVKM. CDR3 protein: CASSRAEGFSNQPQHF. CDR3 sequence (DNA): TGTGCCAGCAGTCGGGCGGAGGGTTTTAGCAATCAGCCCCAGCATTTT.

This clonotype was seen a few times. The chain employs TRBV7-6 and TRBJ1-1, with 9 bases lining up with TRBD1. CDR1 is SGHVS and CDR2 is FNYEAQ in the germline V gene. The CDR3 extends over 15 amino acids. The V segment lost 5 bases and the J segment 0 bases; nucleotides outside the gene matches: 4. CDR3 coding DNA: TGTGCCAGCAGCCGAGGACAGGGGTTGAACACTGAAGCTTTCTTT. It translates to CASSRGQGLNTEAFF.

This chain connects TRBV11-3 to TRBJ2-7; no clear D gene. The V and J ends lost 5 bases and 4 bases respectively, with 9 bases between them. CDR3 length: 12 residues. Germline V gene lookup returns CDR1 SGHNT and CDR2 YENEEA. The CDR3 nucleotides read TGTGCCAGCAGCGCGGAACTTTACGAGCAGTACTTC. The encoded protein is CASSAELYEQYF.

This clonotype was counted at least ten times. The rearrangement links TRBV12-5 to TRBJ1-4; D call uncertain. In germline, CDR1 is LGHNT, CDR2 FRNRAP. The germline V and J ends were trimmed by 0 bases and 6 bases, with 14 bases remaining between them. The CDR3 covers 16 residues. CDR3 DNA sequence: TGTGCTAGTGGTTTGGTAGTAAGCGCCTCGCATGAAAAACTGTTTTTT. The encoded protein is CASGLVVSASHEKLFF.

This clonotype was seen many times. The chain employs TRBV28 and TRBJ2-3; 10 bases fit TRBD2. V lost 1 base to trimming and J lost 3 bases; unmatched junction nucleotides: 16. The CDR3 is 20 residues long. Germline CDR1 reads MDHEN; CDR2 reads SYDVKM. This CDR3 is CASSLSMVGLAGVGTDTQYF. For the CDR3, the DNA is TGTGCCAGCAGTTTATCCATGGTGGGGCTAGCGGGAGTGGGAACAGATACGCAGTATTTT.

The table lists this clonotype with many counts. The chain combines TRBV2 with TRBJ2-3; 9 bases line up with TRBD2. The CDR3 sequence is 15 residues long. Germline V CDR1 and CDR2: SNHLY, FYNNEI. The junction had 11 bases not matched to a gene; V was cut back by 9 bases and J by 4 bases. The CDR3, as DNA: TGTGCCAGTACCCGACTAGCGGTCATCGCAGATACGCAGTATTTT. Translating it yields CASTRLAVIADTQYF.

This clonotype showed up many times. This chain links TRBV18 with TRBJ2-7, with D possibly being TRBD2 (5 bases). The CDR3 covers 15 residues. The germline V gene encodes CDR1 KGHSH and CDR2 LQKENI. Trimming shortened V by 1 base and J by 3 bases, and 13 bases separated the two germline ends. The CDR3 region is CASSPLVEGGYEQYF. In DNA, the CDR3 is TGTGCCAGCTCACCACTAGTCGAGGGTGGCTACGAGCAGTACTTC.

This clonotype was picked up many times. The J gene is TRBJ2-5, the V gene TRBV9, with a possible D match to TRBD1 (6 bases). The length of the CDR3 is 12 residues. V dropped 4 bases and J dropped 5 bases, with 9 bases sitting between them. The germline gives CDR1 SGDLS, CDR2 YYNGEE. CDR3 in DNA: TGTGCCAGCAGCCTCACAGGGGAGACCCAGTACTTC. This codes for CASSLTGETQYF. Together with reference TRBV9 and TRBJ2-5, the CDR3 gives the full variable domain: DSGVTQTPKHLITATGQRVTLRCSPRSGDLSVYWYQQSLDQGLQFLIQYYNGEERAKGNILERFSAQQFPDLHSELNLSSLELGDSALYFCASSLTGETQYFGPGTRLLVL.

This clonotype was recorded at least ten times. The chain uses TRBV7-2 and TRBJ1-2; D is uncertain. V lost 5 bases and J lost 4, with 8 bases in between. The CDR3 is made up of 12 amino acids. Germline CDR1 is SGHTA and CDR2 is FQGNSA. CDR3 bases: TGTGCCAGCAGCCTCCTCAGCTATGGCTACACCTTC. This gives the protein CASSLLSYGYTF.

This clonotype was counted between two and nine times. This chain links TRBV12-3 or TRBV12-4 with TRBJ1-2, with 8 bases matching TRBD1. Trimming at V came to 6 bases and at J to 4 bases, leaving 4 bases not matched to a gene. This CDR3 has 13 amino acids. The CDR3 region has the DNA TGTGCCAGCAGCGCGACAGGGGTCTATGGCTACACCTTC. Protein sequence: CASSATGVYGYTF.

This clonotype was seen repeatedly, ten times or more. V is TRBV18 and J is TRBJ2-3; D remains unclear. Trimming removed 6 bases from V and 3 bases from J, with 13 bases in between. The germline V gene has CDR1 KGHSH and CDR2 LQKENI. The CDR3 length is 14 residues. The CDR3 region is CASSSSGSTDTQYF. In DNA form, the CDR3 reads TGTGCCAGCTCCAGCTCGGGCAGTACAGATACGCAGTATTTT.

The table lists this clonotype with a few counts. This chain connects TRBV28 to TRBJ2-4; D unclear. Deletions cut 6 bases from V and 1 base from J, with 13 bases between. This CDR3 spans 15 amino acids. Per germline, CDR1 MDHEN and CDR2 SYDVKM. For the CDR3, the DNA is TGTGCCAGCAGCCGGCGAAGTGGGGCCAAAAACATTCAGTACTTC. Its protein is CASSRRSGAKNIQYF.

This clonotype was recorded many times. This chain joins TRBV2 and TRBJ1-2, with a tentative D call TRBD1 (5 bases). Trimming cost V 7 bases and J 4 bases, with 7 bases left between them. The CDR3 runs to 11 residues. The germline V gene encodes CDR1 SNHLY and CDR2 FYNNEI. CDR3 in DNA: TGTGCCAGCACTGGGGGCTATGGCTACACCTTC. Amino acid sequence: CASTGGYGYTF.

This clonotype was counted at least ten times. This chain uses TRBV7-9 with TRBJ1-1, with D unresolved. The germline V gene encodes CDR1 SEHNR and CDR2 FQNEAQ (reference sequence). Trimming took 3 bases from V and 1 from J, leaving 15 bases between them. The length of the CDR3 is 16 residues. The DNA for the CDR3 is TGTGCCAGCAGCTTCCCTCCCCAAGTGAAGAACACTGAAGCTTTCTTT. It encodes CASSFPPQVKNTEAFF.

This clonotype was recorded a few times. The rearrangement joins TRBV10-2 to TRBJ2-5, with D perhaps matching TRBD2 (6 bases). Germline CDR1 is WSHSY and CDR2 is SAAADI. Trimming left V 4 bases short and J 5 bases short, with 11 bases between. The CDR3 runs 13 residues. CDR3 DNA sequence: TGCGCCAGCAGTGGGGCGGGAAGGGAGACCCAGTACTTC. It encodes CASSGAGRETQYF.

The chain combines TRBV5-6 with TRBJ1-6; D remains ambiguous. There are 12 residues in the CDR3. CDR1 and CDR2 (germline): SGHDT, YYEEEE. Between the trimmed V and J ends, which lost 4 bases and 8 bases, there was a span of 7 bases. The CDR3 protein is CASSLSHSPLHF. In nucleotides, the CDR3 is TGTGCCAGCAGCCTATCTCATTCACCCCTCCACTTT.

In this sample, this clonotype turned up a few times. The chain employs TRBV3-1 and TRBJ1-5; D not certain. The CDR3 consists of 14 residues. Trimming cost V 5 bases and J 6 bases, with 14 bases left between them. From germline, CDR1 is LGHDT and CDR2 YNNKEL (reference sequence). The CDR3 is CASSSQGLTQPQHF. DNA for the CDR3: TGTGCCAGCAGCTCACAAGGATTGACTCAGCCCCAGCATTTT. The full variable domain, in which reference TRBV3-1 and TRBJ1-5 provide the parts outside the CDR3, is DTAVSQTPKYLVTQMGNDKSIKCEQNLGHDTMYWYKQDSKKFLKIMFSYNNKELIINETVPNRFSPKSPDKAHLNLHINSLELGDSAVYFCASSSQGLTQPQHFGDGTRLSIL.

This clonotype is medium-sized by share. The chain combines TRBV28 with TRBJ2-1, with 8 positions matching TRBD2. This CDR3 contains 15 residues. The germline CDR1 and CDR2 sequences are MDHEN and SYDVKM. Trimming cost V 5 bases and J 7 bases; bases outside gene matches: 10. The CDR3 nucleotides read TGTGCCAGCAGTCTTCAGCGGGAGCTCCGAAATGAGCAGTTCTTC. Amino acid sequence: CASSLQRELRNEQFF.

This clonotype was seen many times. This chain uses TRBV5-1 with TRBJ1-2; 11 bases are a match to TRBD1. Looked up from germline, CDR1 is SGHRS and CDR2 is YFSETQ. Losses at the gene ends were 4 bases for V and 6 bases for J; bases not matched to a gene: 11. This CDR3 spans 16 amino acids. CDR3 DNA: TGCGCCAGCAGCCTGCCTGGACAGGGGGCACCTCATGGCTACACCTTC. Translating it yields CASSLPGQGAPHGYTF.

This clonotype appeared many times. The rearrangement uses TRBV15 and TRBJ1-5, with TRBD1 identical over 8 bases. There are 14 residues in the CDR3. J lost 7 bases, V lost 3 bases, and 5 bases had no gene match. Germline-derived CDR1 and CDR2 are LNHNV and YYDKDF (reference sequence). The CDR3 sequence: CATSSDRGRQPQHF. In DNA, the CDR3 is TGTGCCACCAGCAGCGACAGGGGCAGACAGCCCCAGCATTTT.

The V call is TRBV7-6, the J call TRBJ1-4, with a weak D call TRBD1 (6 bases). Trimming shortened V by 2 bases and J by 8 bases, and 18 bases separated the two germline ends. CDR3 length: 16 residues. Germline CDR1 SGHVS, CDR2 FNYEAQ. This chain's CDR3 is CASSLRRGTRGEKLFF. The CDR3 DNA sequence: TGTGCCAGCAGCTTAAGGCGCGGGACAAGAGGCGAAAAACTGTTTTTT.

This clonotype was observed a few times. The CDR3 DNA is TGTGCCAGCAGCCCGAGACAGGGAGTATACGAGCAGTACTTC. Its protein is CASSPRQGVYEQYF. The chain recombines TRBV9 with TRBJ2-7, with 7 positions matching TRBD1. J lost 4 bases, V lost 4 bases, and 8 bases had no gene match. The CDR3 consists of 14 residues. CDR1 is SGDLS, CDR2 YYNGEE, per germline.

This clonotype was observed many times. This CDR3 is CASTPGGGETQYF. For the CDR3, the DNA is TGTGCCAGCACCCCGGGCGGGGGAGAGACCCAGTACTTC. The chain carries TRBV28 and TRBJ2-5, with 7 positions matching TRBD2. Losses at the gene ends were 7 bases for V and 4 bases for J; bases not matched to a gene: 6. Germline-derived CDR1 and CDR2 are MDHEN and SYDVKM. The CDR3 runs to 13 residues. The full variable domain, rest sourced from reference TRBV28 and TRBJ2-5, is DVKVTQSSRYLVKRTGEKVFLECVQDMDHENMFWYRQDPGLGLRLIYFSYDVKMKEKGDIPEGYSVSREKKERFSLILESASTNQTSMYLCASTPGGGETQYFGPGTRLLVL.

This clonotype came up many times. This rearrangement joins TRBV6-6 to TRBJ2-5, with 14 bases fitting TRBD2. Germline CDR1 MNHNY, CDR2 SVGAGI (reference sequence). V lost 7 bases, J lost 4 bases, and 11 bases stayed unmatched. The CDR3 runs to 17 residues. DNA of the CDR3: TGTGCCAGCACCACCGGGACTAGCGGGAGTTTCCGAGAGACCCAGTACTTC. Its translation: CASTTGTSGSFRETQYF.

A few counts support this clonotype. The gene calls are TRBV20-1 and TRBJ2-7; the D gene is possibly TRBD1 (5 bases). The CDR3 covers 12 residues. Trimming pared 4 bases from V and 2 bases from J, leaving 9 bases between. The germline CDR1 and CDR2 sequences are DFQATT and SNEGSKA (reference sequence). DNA of the CDR3: TGCAGTGCTAATCTGGACACCTACGAGCAGTACTTC. Amino acids: CSANLDTYEQYF.